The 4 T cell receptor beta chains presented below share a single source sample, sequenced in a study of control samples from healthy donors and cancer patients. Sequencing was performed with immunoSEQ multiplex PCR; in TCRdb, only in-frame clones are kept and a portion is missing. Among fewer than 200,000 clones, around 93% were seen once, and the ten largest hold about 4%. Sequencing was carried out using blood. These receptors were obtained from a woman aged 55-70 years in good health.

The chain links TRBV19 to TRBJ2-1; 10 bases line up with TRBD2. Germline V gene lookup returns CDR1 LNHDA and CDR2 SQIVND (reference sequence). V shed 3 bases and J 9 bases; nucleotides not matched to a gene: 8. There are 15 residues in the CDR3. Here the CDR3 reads CASSIQAGGLGEQFF. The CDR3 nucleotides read TGTGCCAGTAGTATCCAAGCGGGGGGGCTCGGTGAGCAGTTCTTC.

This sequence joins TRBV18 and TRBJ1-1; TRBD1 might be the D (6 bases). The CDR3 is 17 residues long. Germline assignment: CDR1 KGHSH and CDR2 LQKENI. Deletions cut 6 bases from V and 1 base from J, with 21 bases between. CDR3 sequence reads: CASSNFGGSGRNTEAFF. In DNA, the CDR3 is TGTGCCAGCTCCAACTTTGGGGGCAGCGGCCGGAACACTGAAGCTTTCTTT. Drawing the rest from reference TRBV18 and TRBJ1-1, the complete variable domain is NAGVMQNPRHLVRRRGQEARLRCSPMKGHSHVYWYRQLPEEGLKFMVYLQKENIIDESGMPKERFSAEFPKEGPSILRIQQVVRGDSAAYFCASSNFGGSGRNTEAFFGQGTRLTVV.

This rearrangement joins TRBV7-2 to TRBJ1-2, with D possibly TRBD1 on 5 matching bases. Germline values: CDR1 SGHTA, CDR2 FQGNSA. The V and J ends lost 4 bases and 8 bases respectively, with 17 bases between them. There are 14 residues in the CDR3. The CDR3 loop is CASSSSQIGAGYTF. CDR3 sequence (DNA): TGTGCCAGCAGCTCCTCCCAGATCGGGGCGGGCTACACCTTC.

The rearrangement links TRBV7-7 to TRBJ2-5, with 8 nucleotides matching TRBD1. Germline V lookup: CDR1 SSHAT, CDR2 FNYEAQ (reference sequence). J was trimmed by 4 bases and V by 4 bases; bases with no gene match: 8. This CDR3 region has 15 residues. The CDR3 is CASSSRTGFVETQYF. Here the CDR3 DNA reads TGTGCCAGCAGCTCAAGGACAGGGTTTGTAGAGACCCAGTACTTC. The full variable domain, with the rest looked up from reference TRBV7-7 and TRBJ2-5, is GAGVSQSPRYKVTKRGQDVTLRCDPISSHATLYWYQQALGQGPEFLTYFNYEAQPDKSGLPSDRFSAERPEGSISTLTIQRTEQRDSAMYRCASSSRTGFVETQYFGPGTRLLVL.